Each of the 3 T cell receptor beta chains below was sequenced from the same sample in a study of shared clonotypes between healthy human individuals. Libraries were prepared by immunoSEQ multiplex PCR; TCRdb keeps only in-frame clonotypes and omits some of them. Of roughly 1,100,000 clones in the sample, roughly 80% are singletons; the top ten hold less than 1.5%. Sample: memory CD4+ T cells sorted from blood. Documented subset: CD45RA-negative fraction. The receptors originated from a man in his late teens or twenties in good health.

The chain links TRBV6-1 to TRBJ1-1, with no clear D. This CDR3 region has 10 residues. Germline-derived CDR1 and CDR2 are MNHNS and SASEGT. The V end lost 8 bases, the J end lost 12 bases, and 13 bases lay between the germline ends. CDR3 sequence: CASLERETFF. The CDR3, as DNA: TGTGCCAGCTTAGAGCGGGAGACTTTCTTT.

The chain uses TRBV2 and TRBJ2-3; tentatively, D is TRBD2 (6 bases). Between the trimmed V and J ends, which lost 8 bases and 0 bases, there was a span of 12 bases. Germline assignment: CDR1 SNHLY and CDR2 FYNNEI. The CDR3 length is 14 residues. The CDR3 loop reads CASAGRTSTDTQYF. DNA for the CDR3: TGTGCCAGCGCGGGACGGACAAGCACAGATACGCAGTATTTT.

The CDR3 loop reads CASSLDGGGYEQYF. The CDR3 DNA sequence: TGCGCCAGCAGCTTGGATGGAGGGGGCTACGAGCAGTACTTC. The chain combines TRBV5-1 with TRBJ2-7, with D perhaps given as TRBD1 or TRBD2 (6 bases each). In germline, CDR1 is SGHRS, CDR2 YFSETQ. V lost 0 bases, J lost 3 bases, and 10 bases lay in between. The CDR3 runs 14 residues.